A selection of T cell receptor beta chains follows, all from one sample in a study of blood T cell repertoires in COVID-19. Here immunoSEQ multiplex PCR was the method, and the copy in TCRdb shows in-frame clones only, minus some. The sample carries 40,000 to 45,000 clones, about 89% recorded once. The sequenced sample was peripheral blood. These receptor sequences come from a man between 45 and 60 years old with active COVID-19. The CDR3 runs from the conserved cysteine through the conserved F or W. D genes are given only for firm matches. Clone size appears in some rows only: once, few, many, or a class for an expanded clone.

>TRBV5-4|-|TRBD2|TRBJ2-5
TGTGCCAGCAGTCTGCCTAGCGGGAGTTCAGAGACCCAGTACTTC
CASSLPSGSSETQYF
>TRBV7-3|-|-|TRBJ2-2
TGTGCCAGCAGCCCACATGCGAACACCGGGGAGCTGTTTTTT
CASSPHANTGELFF
>TRBV15|-|TRBD1|TRBJ2-5
TGTGCCACCAGCAGACCGGACAGGGGGTGGGAGACCCAGTACTTC
CATSRPDRGWETQYF
>TRBV6-4|-|TRBD1|TRBJ1-1
TGTGCCAGCAGCTCTCAGGGGGGAACTGAAGCTTTCTTT
CASSSQGGTEAFF
>TRBV6-6|few|-|TRBJ2-2
TGTGCCAGCAGTAATCTAGCGCCGGGCGGGGAGCTGTTTTTT
CASSNLAPGGELFF
>TRBV9|-|-|TRBJ1-4
TGTGCCAGCAGCGTACAGGGGACTAATGAAAAACTGTTTTTT
CASSVQGTNEKLFF
>TRBV6-2/TRBV6-3|-|TRBD2|TRBJ2-1
TGTGCCAGCAGTTATAGCGGGACGTACAATGAGCAGTTCTTC
CASSYSGTYNEQFF
>TRBV29-1|-|-|TRBJ2-7
TGCAGCGTTGTATCAGGCTACGAGCAGTACTTC
CSVVSGYEQYF
>TRBV7-2|-|-|TRBJ1-1
TGTGCCAGCAGCCTTAAATCAGGGGCCGACACTGAAGCTTTCTTT
CASSLKSGADTEAFF
>TRBV27|-|TRBD1|TRBJ1-2
TGTGCCAGCAAACCTCGGGACAGTGGGACCGACTATGGCTACACCTTC
CASKPRDSGTDYGYTF
>TRBV10-3|-|-|TRBJ2-7
TGTGCCATCAGTGAGTCTACAGGGTGGCCCGAGCAGTACTTC
CAISESTGWPEQYF
>TRBV6-5|-|TRBD2|TRBJ2-2
TGTGCCAGCAGCGGGAGGCAGAACACCGGGGAGCTGTTTTTT
CASSGRQNTGELFF
>TRBV5-4|few|TRBD2|TRBJ2-2
TGTGCCAGCAGCTCCGGGACTAGCGGGAGAACCGGGGAGCTGTTTTTT
CASSSGTSGRTGELFF
>TRBV28|few|-|TRBJ2-1
TGTGCCAGCAGTCATAGGGGAAATGAGCAGTTCTTC
CASSHRGNEQFF
>TRBV6-2/TRBV6-3|-|TRBD2|TRBJ2-1
TGTGCCAGCAGTACCGGGACTAGCGGGACCAAGTTCTTC
CASSTGTSGTKFF
>TRBV5-1|-|-|TRBJ2-6
TGCGCCAGCAGCTTGGCCCCCCCCGGTGGGGCCAACGTCCTGACTTTC
CASSLAPPGGANVLTF
>TRBV15|-|-|TRBJ2-7
TGTGCCACCAGCAGGGCCAACGGGTACGAGCAGTACTTC
CATSRANGYEQYF
>TRBV27|-|TRBD2|TRBJ2-1
TGTGCCAGCCGACTAGCGGGAGTTTATGAGCAGTTCTTC
CASRLAGVYEQFF
>TRBV7-6|-|-|TRBJ2-7
TGTGCCAGCAGCTTAGAGGGGTCGGCAGGGGCCTACGAGCAGTACTTC
CASSLEGSAGAYEQYF
>TRBV6-5|-|TRBD2|TRBJ2-1
TGTGCCAGCAGTACCGCTAGCGGGAGCTACAATGAGCAGTTCTTC
CASSTASGSYNEQFF
>TRBV3-1/TRBV3-2|-|-|TRBJ2-6
TGTGCCAGCAGCCATCGAGTCCTCTCTGGGGCCAACGTCCTGACTTTC
CASSHRVLSGANVLTF
>TRBV19|-|-|TRBJ2-7
TGTGCCAGTAGTCCTACGGGGGCCTACGAGCAGTACTTC
CASSPTGAYEQYF
>TRBV28|once|-|TRBJ2-7
TGTGCCAGCAGTACTTCCCCTTACGAGCAGTACTTC
CASSTSPYEQYF
>TRBV28|-|-|TRBJ1-5
TGTGCCAGCAGTCTAGACTCGGACAAGACGAGACAGCCCCAGCATTTT
CASSLDSDKTRQPQHF
>TRBV4-2|-|-|TRBJ2-7
TGTGCCAGCAGCCCTGAAACTACTAACTACGAGCAGTACTTC
CASSPETTNYEQYF
>TRBV9|-|-|TRBJ1-3
TGTGCCAGCAGCGTGAGGGGGGGTTCAGGAAACACCATATATTTT
CASSVRGGSGNTIYF
>TRBV27|-|-|TRBJ2-1
TGTGCCAGCACCCCAGTCCCTCATAACAATGAGCAGTTCTTC
CASTPVPHNNEQFF
>TRBV4-3|-|-|TRBJ1-4
TGCGCCAGCAGCCAAGAACTAGGGGAGGTAATAAAACTGTTTTTT
CASSQELGEVIKLFF
>TRBV15|-|-|TRBJ1-1
TGTGCCACCAGCAGAGACAGGGTCGAATGGTCTGAAGCTTTCTTT
CATSRDRVEWSEAFF
>TRBV4-3|-|TRBD1|TRBJ2-7
TGCGCCAGCAGCCAGGACAGGGCTGGATCCTACGAGCAGTACTTC
CASSQDRAGSYEQYF
>TRBV5-4|-|TRBD1|TRBJ1-4
TGTGCCAGCAGCTTTGCAGGGGGCGACGTTGAAAAACTGTTTTTT
CASSFAGGDVEKLFF
>TRBV28|-|-|TRBJ1-3
TGTGCCAGCCGGGGATCATTGGGAAACACCATATATTTT
CASRGSLGNTIYF
>TRBV3-1/TRBV3-2|-|TRBD2|TRBJ2-3
TGTGCCAGCAGCCAAGTAGCGGGAGATTTGGGTACGCAGTATTTT
CASSQVAGDLGTQYF
>TRBV9|-|-|TRBJ2-1
TGTGCCAGCAGCCCGGGTGGGAATGAGCAGTTCTTC
CASSPGGNEQFF
>TRBV7-6|few|TRBD2|TRBJ2-7
TGTGCCAGCAGCTTCGAACTAGCGGGAGGCGAGCAGTACTTC
CASSFELAGGEQYF
>TRBV20-1|-|TRBD2|TRBJ2-3
TGCAGTGCTAGTGATGGGCGGGAGCTCGGGCAGTATTTT
CSASDGRELGQYF
>TRBV5-1|-|TRBD1|TRBJ2-2
TGCGCCAGCAGCTTGGATGGGACAGGGAGAGCCGGGGAGCTGTTTTTT
CASSLDGTGRAGELFF